This entry describes one T cell receptor (beta chain). The sample originates from a study of control samples from healthy donors and cancer patients. The CDR3 runs 15 residues. CDR1 and CDR2 (germline): SGHDN, FVKESK. V lost 5 bases to trimming and J lost 5 bases; unmatched junction nucleotides: 10. TCRdb keeps only in-frame clones here, not all; method: immunoSEQ multiplex PCR. Of 70,000 or so clones listed, approximately 87% are singletons. V gene TRBV14 combines with J gene TRBJ1-1; 8 nucleotides line up with TRBD1. This receptor was taken from a middle-aged man in good health. The sequencing sample was made of blood. This CDR3 reads CASSLRQGLATEAFF. For the CDR3, the DNA is TGTGCCAGCAGCTTACGACAGGGGCTCGCGACTGAAGCTTTCTTT. The full variable domain, completed using reference TRBV14 and TRBJ1-1, is EAGVTQFPSHSVIEKGQTVTLRCDPISGHDNLYWYRRVMGKEIKFLLHFVKESKQDESGMPNNRFLAERTGGTYSTLKVQPAELEDSGVYFCASSLRQGLATEAFFGQGTRLTVV.